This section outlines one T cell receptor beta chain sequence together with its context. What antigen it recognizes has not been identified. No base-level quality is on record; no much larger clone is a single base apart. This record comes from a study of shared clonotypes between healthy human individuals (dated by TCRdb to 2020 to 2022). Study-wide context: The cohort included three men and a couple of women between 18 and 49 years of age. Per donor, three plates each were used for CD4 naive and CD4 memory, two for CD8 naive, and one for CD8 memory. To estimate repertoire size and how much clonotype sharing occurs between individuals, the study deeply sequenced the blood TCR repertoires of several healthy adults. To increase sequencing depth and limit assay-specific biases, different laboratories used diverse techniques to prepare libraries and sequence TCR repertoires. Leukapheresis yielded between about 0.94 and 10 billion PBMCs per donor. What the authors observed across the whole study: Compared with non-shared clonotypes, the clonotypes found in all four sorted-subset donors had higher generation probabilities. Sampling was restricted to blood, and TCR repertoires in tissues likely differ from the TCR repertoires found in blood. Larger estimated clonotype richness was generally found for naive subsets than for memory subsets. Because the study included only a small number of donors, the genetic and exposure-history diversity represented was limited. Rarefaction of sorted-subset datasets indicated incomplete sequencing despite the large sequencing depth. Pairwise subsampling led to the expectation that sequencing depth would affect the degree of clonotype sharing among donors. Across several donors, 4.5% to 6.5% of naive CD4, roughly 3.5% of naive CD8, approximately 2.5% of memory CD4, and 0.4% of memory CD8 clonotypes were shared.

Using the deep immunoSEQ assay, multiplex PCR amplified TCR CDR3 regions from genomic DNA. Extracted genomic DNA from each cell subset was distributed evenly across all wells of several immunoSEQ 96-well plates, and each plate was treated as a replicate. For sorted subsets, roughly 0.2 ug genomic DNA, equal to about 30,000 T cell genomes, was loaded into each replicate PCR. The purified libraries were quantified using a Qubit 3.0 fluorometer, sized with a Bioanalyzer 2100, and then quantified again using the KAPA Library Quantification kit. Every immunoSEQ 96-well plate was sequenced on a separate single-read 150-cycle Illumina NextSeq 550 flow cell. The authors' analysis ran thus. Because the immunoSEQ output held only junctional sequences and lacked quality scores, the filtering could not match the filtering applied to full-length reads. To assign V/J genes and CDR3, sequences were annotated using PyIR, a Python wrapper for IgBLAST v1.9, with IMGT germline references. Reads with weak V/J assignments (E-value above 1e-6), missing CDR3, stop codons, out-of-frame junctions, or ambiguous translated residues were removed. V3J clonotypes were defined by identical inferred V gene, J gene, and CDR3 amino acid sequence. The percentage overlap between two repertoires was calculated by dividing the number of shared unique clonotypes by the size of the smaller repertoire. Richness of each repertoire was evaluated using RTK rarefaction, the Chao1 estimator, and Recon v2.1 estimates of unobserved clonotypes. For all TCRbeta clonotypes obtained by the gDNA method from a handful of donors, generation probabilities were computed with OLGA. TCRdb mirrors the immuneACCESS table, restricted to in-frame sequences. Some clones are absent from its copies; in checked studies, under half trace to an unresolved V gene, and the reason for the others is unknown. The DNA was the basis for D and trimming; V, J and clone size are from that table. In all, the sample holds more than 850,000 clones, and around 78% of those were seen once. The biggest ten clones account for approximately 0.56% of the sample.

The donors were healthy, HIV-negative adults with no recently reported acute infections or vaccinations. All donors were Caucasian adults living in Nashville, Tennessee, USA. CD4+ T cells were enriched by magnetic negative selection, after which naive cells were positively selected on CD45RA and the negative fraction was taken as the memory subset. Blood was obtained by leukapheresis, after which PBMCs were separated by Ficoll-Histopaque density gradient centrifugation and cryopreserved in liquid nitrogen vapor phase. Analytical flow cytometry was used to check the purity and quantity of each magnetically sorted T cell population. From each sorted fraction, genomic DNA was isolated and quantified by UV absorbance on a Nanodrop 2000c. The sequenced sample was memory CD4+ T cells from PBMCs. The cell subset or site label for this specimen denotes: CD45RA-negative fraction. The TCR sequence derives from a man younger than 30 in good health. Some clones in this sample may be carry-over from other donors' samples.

Here the CDR3 is given as CASSFQGSIYGYTF. The sequenced DNA: TGTGCCAGCAGTTTCCAGGGTTCTATCTATGGCTACACCTTC. Recombination joined TRBV28 with TRBJ1-2, and the D gene may be TRBD1, 5 bases matching. V is clipped by 3 bases and J by 4 bases, and the sequence between their germline boundaries is 12 bases long. As encoded in the germline V gene, CDR1 is MDHEN while CDR2 is SYDVKM. From the cysteine through the phenylalanine, the CDR3 covers 14 amino acids. Only the CDR3 DNA stays, 42 bases, in frame from base 1.